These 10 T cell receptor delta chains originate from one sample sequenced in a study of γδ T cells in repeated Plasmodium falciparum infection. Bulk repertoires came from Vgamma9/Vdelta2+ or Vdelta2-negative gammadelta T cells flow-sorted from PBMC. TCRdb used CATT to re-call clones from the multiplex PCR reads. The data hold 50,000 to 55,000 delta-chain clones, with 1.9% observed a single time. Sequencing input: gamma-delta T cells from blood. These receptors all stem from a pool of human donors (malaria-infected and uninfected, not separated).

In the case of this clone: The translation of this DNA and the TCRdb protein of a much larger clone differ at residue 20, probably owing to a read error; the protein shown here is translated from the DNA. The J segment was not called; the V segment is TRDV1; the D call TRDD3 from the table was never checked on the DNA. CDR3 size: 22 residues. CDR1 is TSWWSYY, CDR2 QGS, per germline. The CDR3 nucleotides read TGTGCTCTTGGGACTACAACTCCATTTTTAACGGGTACTGGGGGATACACCGATAAACCCATCTTT. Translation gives CALGTTTPFLTGTGGYTDKPIF.

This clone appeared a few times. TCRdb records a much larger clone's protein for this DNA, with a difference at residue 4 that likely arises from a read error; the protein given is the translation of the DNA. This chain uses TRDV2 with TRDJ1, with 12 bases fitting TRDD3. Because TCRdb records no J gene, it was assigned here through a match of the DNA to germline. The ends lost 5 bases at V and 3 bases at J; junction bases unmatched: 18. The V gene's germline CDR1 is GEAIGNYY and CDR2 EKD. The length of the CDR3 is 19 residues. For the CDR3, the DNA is TGTGCCTGTGGCACGGTTACTGGGGGATACCAACTACACGCCGATAAACTCATCTTT. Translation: CACGTVTGGYQLHADKLIF.

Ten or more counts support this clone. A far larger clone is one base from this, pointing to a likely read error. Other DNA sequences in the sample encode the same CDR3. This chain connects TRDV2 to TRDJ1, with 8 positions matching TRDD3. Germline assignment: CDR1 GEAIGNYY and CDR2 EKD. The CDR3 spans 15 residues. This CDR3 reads CACDTVGLGDRNLIF. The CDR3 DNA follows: TGCGCCTGTGACACGGTAGGGCTGGGGGACCGTAACCTCATCTTT.

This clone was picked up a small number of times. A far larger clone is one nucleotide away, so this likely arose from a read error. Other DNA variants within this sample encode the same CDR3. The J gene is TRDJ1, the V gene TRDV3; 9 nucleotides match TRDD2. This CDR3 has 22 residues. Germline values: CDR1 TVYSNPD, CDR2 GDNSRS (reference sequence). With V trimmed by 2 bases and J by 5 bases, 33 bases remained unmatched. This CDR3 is CAFPSLRPSYVPGEVSVDKLIF. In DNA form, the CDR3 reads TGTGCCTTTCCCTCGCTCCGGCCTTCCTACGTTCCGGGGGAAGTTTCTGTTGATAAACTCATCTTT.

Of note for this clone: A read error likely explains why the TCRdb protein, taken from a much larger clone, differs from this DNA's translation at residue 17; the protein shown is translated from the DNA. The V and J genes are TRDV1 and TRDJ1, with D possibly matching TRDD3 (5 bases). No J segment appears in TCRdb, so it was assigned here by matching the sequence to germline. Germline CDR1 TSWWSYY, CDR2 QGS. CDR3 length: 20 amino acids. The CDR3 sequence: CALGENSWPSSGVLTDELIF. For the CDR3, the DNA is TGTGCTCTTGGGGAAAACAGCTGGCCATCCTCGGGGGTCCTCACCGATGAACTCATCTTT.

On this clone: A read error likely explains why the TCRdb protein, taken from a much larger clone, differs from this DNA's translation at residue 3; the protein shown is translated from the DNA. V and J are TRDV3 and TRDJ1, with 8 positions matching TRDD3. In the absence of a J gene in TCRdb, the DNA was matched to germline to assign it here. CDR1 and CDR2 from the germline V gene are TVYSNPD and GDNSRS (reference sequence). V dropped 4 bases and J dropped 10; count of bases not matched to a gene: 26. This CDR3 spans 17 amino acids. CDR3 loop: CASIKLPLQTLTGGLIF. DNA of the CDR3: TGTGCCTCTATAAAACTCCCCTTACAAACCCTTACTGGGGGACTCATCTTT.

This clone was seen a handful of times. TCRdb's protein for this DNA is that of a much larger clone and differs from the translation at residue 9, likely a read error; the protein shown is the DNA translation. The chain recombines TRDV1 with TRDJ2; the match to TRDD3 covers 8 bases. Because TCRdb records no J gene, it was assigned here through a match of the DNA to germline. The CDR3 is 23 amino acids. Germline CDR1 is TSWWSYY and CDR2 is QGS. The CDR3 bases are TGTGCTCTTGGGGCGATGGCCTTCCCCCATTTCACTGGGGGTCCCGCTTTAACAGCACAACTCTTCTTT. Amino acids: CALGAMAFPHFTGGPALTAQLFF.

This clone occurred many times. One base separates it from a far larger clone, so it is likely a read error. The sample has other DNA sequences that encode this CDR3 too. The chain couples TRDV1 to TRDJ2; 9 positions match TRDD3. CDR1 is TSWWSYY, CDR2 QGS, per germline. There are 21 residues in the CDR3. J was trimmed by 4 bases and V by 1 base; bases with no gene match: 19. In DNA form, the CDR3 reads TGTGCTCTTGGGGAACCGCAGTTTTTCACTGGGGGACGTTATCGGACAGCACAACTCTTCTTT. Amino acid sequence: CALGEPQFFTGGRYRTAQLFF.

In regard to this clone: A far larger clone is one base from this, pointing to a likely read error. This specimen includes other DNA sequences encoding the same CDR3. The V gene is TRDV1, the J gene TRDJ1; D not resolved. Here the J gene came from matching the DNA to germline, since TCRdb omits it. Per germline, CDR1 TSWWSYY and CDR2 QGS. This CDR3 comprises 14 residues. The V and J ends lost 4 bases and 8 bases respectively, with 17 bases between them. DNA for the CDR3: TGTGCTCTTGGGGGGTTTCCCTTTAGCGGGAAACTCATCTTT. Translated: CALGGFPFSGKLIF.

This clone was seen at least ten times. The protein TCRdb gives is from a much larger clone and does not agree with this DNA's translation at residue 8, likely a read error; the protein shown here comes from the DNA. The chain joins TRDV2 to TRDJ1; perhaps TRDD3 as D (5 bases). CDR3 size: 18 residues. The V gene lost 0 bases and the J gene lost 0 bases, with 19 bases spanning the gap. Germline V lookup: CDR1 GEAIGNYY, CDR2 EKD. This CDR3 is CACDTLSIGEQYTDKLIF. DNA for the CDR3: TGTGCCTGTGACACCCTAAGTATTGGGGAACAGTACACCGATAAACTCATCTTT.